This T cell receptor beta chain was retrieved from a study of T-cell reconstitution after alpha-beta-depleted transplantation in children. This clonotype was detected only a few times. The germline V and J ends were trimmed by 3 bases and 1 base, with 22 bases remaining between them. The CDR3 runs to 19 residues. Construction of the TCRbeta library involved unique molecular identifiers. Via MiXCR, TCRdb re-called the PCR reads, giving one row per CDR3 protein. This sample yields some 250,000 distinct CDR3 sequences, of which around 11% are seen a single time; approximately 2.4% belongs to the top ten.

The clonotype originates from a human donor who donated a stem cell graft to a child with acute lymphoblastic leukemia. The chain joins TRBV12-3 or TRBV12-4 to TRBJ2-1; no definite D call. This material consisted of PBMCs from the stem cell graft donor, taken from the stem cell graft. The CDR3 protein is CASSFESGLEAPSYNEQFF. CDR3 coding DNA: TGTGCCAGCAGTTTCGAGAGTGGTTTAGAGGCCCCGTCCTACAATGAGCAGTTCTTC.